One and the same sample provided the 9 T cell receptor beta chains below, sequenced in a study of vaccination effects on CD4 cells after COVID-19. Their antigen targets remain unknown. Clones were sequenced by immunoSEQ multiplex PCR, and TCRdb holds only the in-frame ones, with some missing. The sample records under 80,000 clones, 78% being singletons. Within the ViraFEST assay, antigen-specific CD4+ T cells underwent expansion with viral peptide pools prior to sequencing. The culture ran for about eleven days before CD4+ T cells were isolated. According to the study, vaccine recipients showed no prior SARS-CoV-2 infection and negative nucleocapsid antibodies. Sequences were derived from CD4+ T cells from PBMCs cultured with SARS-CoV-2 spike peptides, sampled before COVID-19 vaccination. Receptor source: a human donor who received a COVID-19 vaccine.

This chain connects TRBV5-1 to TRBJ1-5, with 8 positions matching TRBD1. The V segment lost 4 bases and the J segment 0 bases; nucleotides outside the gene matches: 3. This CDR3 comprises 15 residues. CDR1 and CDR2 (germline): SGHRS, YFSETQ. CDR3 DNA sequence: TGCGCCAGCAGCATAGGACAGGGTAGCAATCAGCCCCAGCATTTT. Translating it yields CASSIGQGSNQPQHF.

The chain has TRBV24-1 and TRBJ2-5; TRBD2 agrees at 9 bases. This CDR3 comprises 15 residues. Germline CDR1 and CDR2: KGHDR and SFDVKD. With 1 base clipped from V and 2 bases from J, the junction kept 1 base outside the gene matches. CDR3 sequence: CATSDLTSGQETQYF. Written as DNA, the CDR3 is TGTGCCACCAGTGATTTAACTAGCGGGCAAGAGACCCAGTACTTC.

The chain recombines TRBV7-8 with TRBJ2-7; D is unclear. The CDR3 length is 14 residues. Trimming took off 1 base at V and 4 bases at J, with 11 bases between the two ends. Germline lookup yields CDR1 SGHVS and CDR2 FQNEAQ. The CDR3 sequence is CASSLVPVGYEQYV. Written as DNA, the CDR3 is TGTGCCAGCAGCTTAGTGCCGGTGGGGTACGAGCAGTACGTC.

V and J are TRBV11-2 and TRBJ2-5; D is unresolved. The length of the CDR3 is 11 residues. CDR1 and CDR2 (germline): SGHAT, FQNNGV. The V end lost 4 bases, the J end lost 5 bases, and 5 bases lay between the germline ends. The CDR3 nucleotides are TGTGCCAGCAGCTCCTCCGAGACCCAGTACTTC. This gives the protein CASSSSETQYF.

The chain combines TRBV7-2 with TRBJ2-1, with TRBD2 matching 9 bases. After removal of 5 bases from V and 9 bases from J, the junction contained 5 bases not matched to a gene. CDR3 length equals 13 residues. CDR1 is SGHTA, CDR2 FQGNSA, per germline. CDR3 in amino acids: CASSLRGGLEQFF. CDR3 nucleotide sequence: TGTGCCAGCAGCCTGCGGGGGGGGCTTGAGCAGTTCTTC.

This chain links TRBV5-5 with TRBJ1-5, with TRBD1 matching over 9 bases. V was clipped by 2 bases and J by 5 bases; unmatched bases: 2. Germline CDR1 reads SGHKS; CDR2 reads YYEKEE (reference sequence). This CDR3 region has 14 residues. The DNA for the CDR3 is TGTGCCAGCAGCTTTACAGGGGGCGATCAGCCCCAGCATTTT. Translating it yields CASSFTGGDQPQHF.

V usage is TRBV5-1 and J usage is TRBJ2-2; 7 bases match TRBD1. Germline values: CDR1 SGHRS, CDR2 YFSETQ. The CDR3 has 16 amino acids. Trimming took 3 bases from V and 0 from J; bases not matched to a gene: 5. The CDR3 DNA follows: TGCGCCAGCAGCTCAGGGGGTTTTTCGAACACCGGGGAGCTGTTTTTT. Its protein is CASSSGGFSNTGELFF.

V usage is TRBV14 and J usage is TRBJ1-1; D remains unclear. V was trimmed by 3 bases and J by 1 base, leaving 9 bases between them. Germline CDR1 SGHDN, CDR2 FVKESK. The CDR3 has 14 amino acids. The CDR3 DNA reads as TGTGCCAGCAGCCAGGCCATCACGAACACTGAAGCTTTCTTT. As protein: CASSQAITNTEAFF.

This clone occurred a few times. V is TRBV7-7 and J is TRBJ2-5; weak D call: TRBD1 (6 bases). Trimming took off 4 bases at V and 6 bases at J, with 12 bases between the two ends. In germline, CDR1 is SSHAT, CDR2 FNYEAQ (reference sequence). The CDR3 consists of 13 residues. The CDR3 sequence is CASSSGESKTQYF. Here the CDR3 DNA reads TGTGCCAGCAGCTCAGGGGAATCCAAGACCCAGTACTTC.